This TCR beta chain was captured by sequencing in a study of OX40 agonist ivuxolimab in advanced cancers. V lost 5 bases, J lost 3 bases, and 8 bases lay in between. The CDR3 sequence is 13 residues long. Germline V gene sequence: CDR1 MGHDK, CDR2 SYGVNS. Sequencing was performed with immunoSEQ multiplex PCR; in TCRdb, only in-frame clones are kept and a portion is missing. The sample has roughly 86,000 clones, 90% to 95% seen once. Findings and caveats of the study: Doses of 0.1 to 3.0 mg/kg were accompanied by clonal expansion of CD4+ and CD8+ blood T cells by week 6. CD8+ T cells showed, on average, more clonal expansion than CD4+ cells.

Remarks on this clone: Its specificity is not known.

The sequence came from an adult with an advanced solid tumor such as melanoma, head and neck, liver or kidney cancer. The sample here was CD4+ or CD8+ T cells sorted from blood, taken in a trial of the OX40 agonist ivuxolimab. The J gene is TRBJ1-5, the V gene TRBV25-1, with D hard to call. CDR3 residues: CASSPQVNQPQHF. Here the CDR3 DNA reads TGTGCCAGCAGTCCTCAGGTCAATCAGCCCCAGCATTTT.